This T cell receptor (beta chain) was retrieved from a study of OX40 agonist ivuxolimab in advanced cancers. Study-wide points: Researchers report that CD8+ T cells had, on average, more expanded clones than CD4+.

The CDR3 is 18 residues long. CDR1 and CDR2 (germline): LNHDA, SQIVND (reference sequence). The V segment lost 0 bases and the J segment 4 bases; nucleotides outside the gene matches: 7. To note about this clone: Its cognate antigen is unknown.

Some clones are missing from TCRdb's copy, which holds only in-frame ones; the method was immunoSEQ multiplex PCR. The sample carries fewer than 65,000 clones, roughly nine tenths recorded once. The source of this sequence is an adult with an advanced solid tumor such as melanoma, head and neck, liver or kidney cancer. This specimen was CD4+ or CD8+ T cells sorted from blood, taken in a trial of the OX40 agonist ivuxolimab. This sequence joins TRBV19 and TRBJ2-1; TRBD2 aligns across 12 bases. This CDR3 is CASSIDGSSGGVYNEQFF. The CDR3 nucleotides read TGTGCCAGTAGTATAGATGGGTCTAGCGGGGGGGTGTACAATGAGCAGTTCTTC.